This TCR beta chain was sequenced for a study of blood T cell repertoires in COVID-19. On the study more broadly: Collection of acute and convalescent COVID-19 samples took place in the United States, Italy and Spain. Sources were T cells, B-cell-depleted T cells, or PBMCs; the material itself was cDNA or gDNA.

In the original workflow: Cell counts per sample came from amplifying reference gene primers. Using immunoSEQ multiplex PCR, the repertoire was profiled, and TCRdb retains in-frame clones only, with some absent. V, J and clone size derive from that table, while D and trimming were established from the DNA sequence. The sample lists about 210,000 clones, less than 85% seen once, with roughly 7.8% in the top ten. V was trimmed by 2 bases and J by 4 bases, leaving 9 bases between them. The CDR3 length is 13 residues. Looked up from germline, CDR1 is SGHRS and CDR2 is YFSETQ. Seattle participants joined during active infection and were tracked over time.

The V gene is TRBV5-1, the J gene TRBJ2-5, with D possibly TRBD1 on 6 matching bases. The sample consisted of peripheral blood. This sequence was found in a woman of 80 years or more with COVID-19, enrolled during active disease. This CDR3 is CASSFTGPETQYF. The CDR3 DNA sequence: TGCGCCAGCAGCTTTACAGGGCCAGAGACCCAGTACTTC.